This T cell receptor beta chain was obtained from a study of molecular identifiers for immune sequencing clone quantification. Background on the study: The replicate experiment used RNA from roughly 20,000 or 100,000 naive CD8 cells. This RNA was split into five aliquots, and four of them were sequenced. Study-level results: Sharing of a barcode by identical TCR molecules could cause highly expanded clone sizes to be underestimated. Clones of above 20 RNA copies carried over 98% of effector molecules; in naive cells they carried under 1%.

Sorted naive CD8 T cells, roughly 19,000 to 1,100,000, were sequenced from 10%, 30% or 50% RNA. The junction had 7 bases not matched to a gene; V was cut back by 0 bases and J by 6 bases. Germline V gene lookup returns CDR1 SGHRS and CDR2 YFSETQ. The CDR3 consists of 15 residues. This clonotype appeared many times. The antigen remains unidentified. TCRdb redid the calling of the PCR reads with MiXCR, one entry per CDR3 protein. The sample records about 320,000 distinct CDR3 sequences, 20% to 25% being singletons. The sequence was obtained from a human donor in good health. Some libraries in this study had Jurkat cell RNA spiked in. The sample was naive CD8+ T cells from blood, with Jurkat cell RNA spiked in. Subset denoted: FACS-sorted CD8+CD4-CCR7+CD45RA+ naive T cells. The chain is built from TRBV5-1 and TRBJ2-3; TRBD2 agrees at 7 bases. The CDR3 loop is CASSLELADRDTQYF. The CDR3 nucleotides are TGCGCCAGCAGCTTGGAGCTAGCGGACCGGGATACGCAGTATTTT.